Listed here are 5 T cell receptor beta chains from one sample, sequenced in a study of T cells in Graves' hyperthyroidism and ophthalmopathy. TCR beta CDR3 region amplification was performed from RNA transcripts. The HTBI primer set served for first-round RT-PCR of the TCR CDR3. TCRdb analysed the multiplex PCR reads with MiXCR anew, one entry per CDR3 protein. The sample records around 490,000 distinct CDR3 sequences, about 20% being singletons. The sample consisted of blood. The receptors here all came from a man aged 35-49 years with Graves' ophthalmopathy.

A single count supports this clonotype. The V call is TRBV20-1, the J call TRBJ2-5; D gene uncertain. The CDR3 totals 15 residues. The V end lost 0 bases, the J end lost 0 bases, and 11 bases lay between the germline ends. Germline CDR1 DFQATT, CDR2 SNEGSKA (reference sequence). The CDR3 region has the DNA TGCAGTGCTAGAGATAGGAACTCCTACCAAGAGACCCAGTACTTC. This translates into CSARDRNSYQETQYF.

In this sample, this clonotype turned up many times. The J gene is TRBJ1-1, the V gene TRBV5-1; 8 bases align to TRBD1. The CDR3 is made up of 19 amino acids. Trimming at V came to 6 bases and at J to 4 bases, leaving 23 bases not matched to a gene. Germline lookup yields CDR1 SGHRS and CDR2 YFSETQ. The CDR3 protein is CASNLKPGGASYGSTEAFF. In DNA form, the CDR3 reads TGCGCCAGCAACTTAAAACCAGGGGGCGCGAGCTATGGAAGCACTGAAGCTTTCTTT.

The V call is TRBV6-2 or TRBV6-3, the J call TRBJ1-2; D may be TRBD1 (6 bases). The germline V gene has CDR1 MNHEY and CDR2 SVGEGT. Trimming removed 1 base from V and 2 bases from J, with 11 bases in between. The CDR3 spans 15 residues. The CDR3 nucleotides are TGTGCCAGCAGTTACTTCCCGGACAGAAACTATGGCTACACCTTC. Protein product: CASSYFPDRNYGYTF.

This clonotype came up many times. The junction does not match germline at one end; this may be a read error. The rearrangement links TRBV5-1 to TRBJ2-1, with a tentative D call TRBD1 (6 bases). Germline-derived CDR1 and CDR2 are SGHRS and YFSETQ. There are 15 residues in the CDR3. The DNA for the CDR3 is TGTGCCAGCAGCCTAACAGGGAGCTCCTACAATGAGCAGTTCTTC. Protein sequence: CASSLTGSSYNEQFF.

In its sample, this clonotype was seen many times. This rearrangement joins TRBV20-1 to TRBJ1-1, with D possibly being TRBD1 (5 bases). V was cut by 4 bases and J by 4 bases, with 10 bases left in between. CDR1 is DFQATT, CDR2 SNEGSKA, per germline (reference sequence). The CDR3 covers 12 residues. CDR3 DNA: TGCAGTGCTAACTTTCAGGGCACTGAAGCTTTCTTT. This translates into CSANFQGTEAFF.